Each of the 29 T cell receptor beta chains below was sequenced from the same sample in a study of T cells in Graves' hyperthyroidism and ophthalmopathy. Amplification yielded TCR beta CDR3 regions, with RNA transcripts as the source. Primed by the HTBI set, a first-round RT-PCR was run on the TCR CDR3. Via MiXCR, TCRdb re-called the multiplex PCR reads, giving one row per CDR3 protein. This table holds hundreds of thousands of distinct CDR3 sequences, less than 15% found once. Sequenced material: blood. Every receptor here comes from a woman under 30 with Graves' hyperthyroidism.

This clonotype was seen repeatedly, ten times or more. This chain uses TRBV28 with TRBJ2-7; 7 nucleotides line up with TRBD1. CDR3 length: 13 residues. The germline V gene encodes CDR1 MDHEN and CDR2 SYDVKM. V trimming: 6 bases; J trimming: 2 bases; junction bases outside the gene matches: 4. As DNA, the CDR3 is TGTGCCAGCAGAAAGACAGGGACCTACGAGCAGTACTTC. This sequence encodes CASRKTGTYEQYF.

The rearrangement joins TRBV19 to TRBJ1-1; 10 bases agree with TRBD1. Germline-derived CDR1 and CDR2 are LNHDA and SQIVND (reference sequence). V trimming: 6 bases; J trimming: 1 base; junction bases outside the gene matches: 11. CDR3 length equals 17 residues. CDR3: CASSPVKGQGRNTEAFF. The CDR3 DNA follows: TGTGCCAGTAGCCCGGTTAAGGGACAGGGGCGGAACACTGAAGCTTTCTTT.

This sequence joins TRBV6-6 and TRBJ1-6, with TRBD1 as a possible D gene (6 bases). This CDR3 is built from 16 residues. The ends were cut back, 2 bases at V and 7 bases at J, with 15 bases in the middle. CDR1 and CDR2 from the germline V gene are MNHNY and SVGAGI (reference sequence). The CDR3 loop is CASSYAGEGINSPLHF. CDR3 bases: TGTGCCAGCAGTTACGCAGGGGAGGGGATAAATTCACCCCTCCACTTT.

This clonotype has at least ten counts. V usage is TRBV28 and J usage is TRBJ2-7, with a possible D match to TRBD1 (8 bases). This CDR3 contains 15 residues. The germline V and J ends were trimmed by 7 bases and 6 bases, with 22 bases remaining between them. Germline V CDR1 and CDR2: MDHEN, SYDVKM. The CDR3 DNA follows: TGTGCCAGCACGCGTAGTGGACAGGGAGGGAGCGAGCAGTACTTC. This gives the protein CASTRSGQGGSEQYF.

The sample holds a few counts of this clonotype. V gene TRBV6-1 combines with J gene TRBJ1-2; D is undetermined. The CDR3 consists of 15 residues. Per the germline V gene, CDR1 is MNHNS and CDR2 is SASEGT. V was pared by 6 bases and J by 0 bases, with 14 bases between. The CDR3: CASRATTSANYGYTF. The CDR3 DNA reads TGTGCCAGCAGGGCTACAACCTCAGCTAACTATGGCTACACCTTC.

This chain joins TRBV4-2 and TRBJ2-3, with 7 positions matching TRBD2. Germline V gene lookup returns CDR1 LGHNA and CDR2 YNFKEQ. CDR3 size: 15 residues. Trimming at V came to 2 bases and at J to 0 bases, leaving 2 bases not matched to a gene. The CDR3 spells CASSQSGASTDTQYF. Written as DNA, the CDR3 is TGTGCCAGCAGCCAAAGCGGGGCTAGCACAGATACGCAGTATTTT.

This clonotype occurred many times. This chain links TRBV28 with TRBJ1-1, with 9 nucleotides matching TRBD1. The CDR3 consists of 15 residues. The germline V gene encodes CDR1 MDHEN and CDR2 SYDVKM. J lost 3 bases, V lost 4 bases, and 6 bases had no gene match. CDR3 bases: TGTGCCAGCAGTTCCGCTGGGACAGGGTACACTGAAGCTTTCTTT. This encodes CASSSAGTGYTEAFF.

There are many counts of this clonotype. The chain recombines TRBV5-6 with TRBJ2-4; TRBD2 agrees at 16 bases. The CDR3 extends over 18 amino acids. In germline, CDR1 is SGHDT, CDR2 YYEEEE. J gave up 7 bases and V 4 bases, and 11 bases lay outside the gene matches. The CDR3 is CASSPGAGTSGRANIQYF. The CDR3 DNA reads as TGTGCCAGCAGCCCGGGCGCTGGGACTAGCGGGAGGGCGAACATTCAGTACTTC.

The V call is TRBV7-3, the J call TRBJ2-1, with 10 bases aligning to TRBD1. This CDR3 is 15 amino acids long. Germline CDR1 SGHTA, CDR2 FQGTGA. Germline trimming cut 6 bases from V and 13 bases from J; bases unmatched to any gene: 15. The DNA for the CDR3 is TGTGCCAGCAGTCGCGAAGGGACAGGGGTGGTCTCCCAGTTCTTC. This gives the protein CASSREGTGVVSQFF.

The chain recombines TRBV6-1 with TRBJ1-2; D ambiguous. In germline, CDR1 is MNHNS, CDR2 SASEGT. V lost 5 bases and J lost 4, with 8 bases in between. The CDR3 extends over 12 amino acids. Written as DNA, the CDR3 is TGTGCCAGCAGTCATGAGAGCTATGGCTACACCTTC. Its translation: CASSHESYGYTF.

This clonotype occurred many times. The chain recombines TRBV12-3 or TRBV12-4 with TRBJ2-7; maybe TRBD1 (6 bases). Trimming left V 5 bases short and J 3 bases short, with 14 bases between. The CDR3 totals 14 residues. The CDR3 nucleotides are TGTGCCAGCAGTCCTTTCTTAGGGGGCTACGAGCAGTACTTC. It translates to CASSPFLGGYEQYF.

This clonotype was seen a few times. The chain is built from TRBV9 and TRBJ2-2; D remains ambiguous. Per germline, CDR1 SGDLS and CDR2 YYNGEE. The CDR3 loop spans 15 amino acids. V shed 0 bases and J shed 2 bases, with 8 bases lying between them. The CDR3, as DNA: TGTGCCAGCAGCGTAGCGTCTTCAAACACCGGGGAGCTGTTTTTT. Translating it yields CASSVASSNTGELFF.

This clonotype was seen ten or more times. V is TRBV15 and J is TRBJ1-4; perhaps TRBD1 as D (5 bases). CDR1 is LNHNV, CDR2 YYDKDF, per germline (reference sequence). V shed 0 bases and J shed 8 bases, with 7 bases lying between them. The CDR3 length is 13 residues. The CDR3 DNA sequence: TGTGCCACCAGCAGAGACAGGGAGGAAAAACTGTTTTTT. Its translation: CATSRDREEKLFF.

This clonotype was detected ten times or more. The chain carries TRBV18 and TRBJ2-5; no clear D gene. The length of the CDR3 is 12 residues. Trimming took 3 bases from V and 3 from J, leaving 5 bases between them. Germline V CDR1 and CDR2: KGHSH, LQKENI. The CDR3 is CASSPAKETQYF. In nucleotides, the CDR3 is TGTGCCAGCTCACCCGCCAAAGAGACCCAGTACTTC.

The table lists this clonotype with a few counts. The CDR3 DNA is TGTGCCTGGAGATACTCAGGGGGCCACTATGGCTACACCTTC. Its translation is CAWRYSGGHYGYTF. The chain couples TRBV30 to TRBJ1-2, with 8 nucleotides matching TRBD1. The CDR3 length is 14 residues. The germline CDR1 and CDR2 sequences are GTSNPN and SVGIG (reference sequence). After removal of 3 bases from V and 3 bases from J, the junction contained 6 bases not matched to a gene.

This clonotype was seen only a few times. The chain couples TRBV7-9 to TRBJ2-5; no firm D call. Germline V gene lookup returns CDR1 SEHNR and CDR2 FQNEAQ (reference sequence). The CDR3 loop spans 13 amino acids. V gave up 2 bases and J gave up 4 bases, with 8 bases separating them. CDR3 amino acids: CASSLPASETQYF. The CDR3 region has the DNA TGTGCCAGCAGCTTACCAGCATCAGAGACCCAGTACTTC.

This clonotype was observed a handful of times. As DNA, the CDR3 is TGTGCCAGCAGGCCCCCCACAGGCCCAGGTTATAATTCACCCCTCCACTTT. This encodes CASRPPTGPGYNSPLHF. This sequence joins TRBV25-1 and TRBJ1-6; D may be TRBD1 (5 bases). Germline assignment: CDR1 MGHDK and CDR2 SYGVNS. CDR3 length: 17 amino acids. The ends were cut back, 6 bases at V and 4 bases at J, with 19 bases in the middle.

Ten or more counts support this clonotype. J is TRBJ2-1 and V is TRBV2; 10 nucleotides match TRBD2. V was pared by 7 bases and J by 3 bases, with 6 bases of the junction left unmatched. The CDR3 is 15 residues long. Germline CDR1 SNHLY, CDR2 FYNNEI. CDR3 region: CASTGQREGYNEQFF. Here the CDR3 DNA reads TGTGCCAGCACCGGACAGCGGGAGGGCTACAATGAGCAGTTCTTC.

About this clonotype: The junction and the germline gene differ at one end; a read error may be behind it. The chain links TRBV29-1 to TRBJ2-6; D gene unclear. The germline gives CDR1 SQVTM, CDR2 ANQGSEA. The CDR3 spans 15 residues. The CDR3 DNA reads TGCAGCGCTGAAGATCTCGGGTCTGGGGCCAACGTCCTGACTTTC. Protein: CSAEDLGSGANVLTF.

This clonotype showed up many times. The rearrangement links TRBV12-5 to TRBJ1-5, with a tentative D call TRBD1 (6 bases). Germline CDR1 LGHNT, CDR2 FRNRAP. Deletions cut 9 bases from V and 0 bases from J, with 15 bases between. This CDR3 is 15 amino acids long. Written as DNA, the CDR3 is TGTGCTAGCACTAGGGGGACGGTTAGCAATCAGCCCCAGCATTTT. Protein: CASTRGTVSNQPQHF. The full variable domain, in which reference TRBV12-5 and TRBJ1-5 provide the parts outside the CDR3, is DARVTQTPRHKVTEMGQEVTMRCQPILGHNTVFWYRQTMMQGLELLAYFRNRAPLDDSGMPKDRFSAEMPDATLATLKIQPSEPRDSAVYFCASTRGTVSNQPQHFGDGTRLSIL.

Ten or more counts support this clonotype. DNA for the CDR3: TGTGCCAGCAGCTCGGGTCCCGGGTTTGAGCAGTTCTTC. Its protein product is CASSSGPGFEQFF. The chain uses TRBV7-2 and TRBJ2-1; D is unclear. The CDR3 extends over 13 amino acids. Germline V gives CDR1 SGHTA, CDR2 FQGNSA. Trimming pared 4 bases from V and 9 bases from J, leaving 13 bases between.

This clonotype has ten or more counts. V usage is TRBV4-1 and J usage is TRBJ2-1; TRBD2 agrees at 7 bases. This CDR3 is built from 17 residues. Unmatched junction bases numbered 14, after V lost 2 bases and J lost 7 bases. The germline V gene encodes CDR1 MGHRA and CDR2 YSYEKL. DNA of the CDR3: TGCGCCAGCAGCCAATTTCCCCCTCCCGGGACTAAAAATGAGCAGTTCTTC. Encoded protein: CASSQFPPPGTKNEQFF.

The chain joins TRBV19 to TRBJ1-2; a weak D match, TRBD1 (6 bases). The CDR3 runs to 14 residues. Germline V CDR1 and CDR2: LNHDA, SQIVND (reference sequence). The V end was cut by 6 bases, the J end by 1 base, with 12 bases between. The CDR3 is CASRTDSINYGYTF. Here the CDR3 DNA reads TGTGCCAGTAGGACGGACAGCATTAACTATGGCTACACCTTC.

This clonotype was recorded many times. The chain is built from TRBV20-1 and TRBJ2-5; no clear D gene. The germline CDR1 and CDR2 sequences are DFQATT and SNEGSKA (reference sequence). The V end was cut by 7 bases, the J end by 2 bases, with 11 bases between. The CDR3 is 12 residues long. This CDR3 is CSGRAVQETQYF. The DNA of the CDR3 is TGCAGTGGCCGTGCGGTACAAGAGACCCAGTACTTC.

The V call is TRBV7-3, the J call TRBJ2-6; TRBD1 is a possible D gene (5 bases). Trimming stripped 2 bases from V and 1 base from J, with 9 bases between. Germline V gene data show CDR1 as SGHTA and CDR2 as FQGTGA. The CDR3 extends over 16 amino acids. Here the CDR3 DNA reads TGTGCCAGCAGCTTAGGGTCAGGGTCTGGGGCCAACGTCCTGACTTTC. Translating gives CASSLGSGSGANVLTF.

This clonotype was recorded many times. This chain connects TRBV4-3 to TRBJ2-7; 8 nucleotides line up with TRBD2. V was clipped by 0 bases and J by 3 bases; unmatched bases: 4. Per the germline V gene, CDR1 is LGHNA and CDR2 is YSLEER. The CDR3 totals 15 residues. The CDR3 DNA is TGCGCCAGCAGCCAAGATCGGGAGGGTGGCTACGAGCAGTACTTC. Its translation is CASSQDREGGYEQYF.

There are many counts of this clonotype. CDR3 protein: CASIVGWAPSTDTQYF. The CDR3 DNA follows: TGTGCCAGCATCGTTGGCTGGGCTCCTAGCACAGATACGCAGTATTTT. The V gene is TRBV7-9, the J gene TRBJ2-3; D is unresolved. Germline V CDR1 and CDR2: SEHNR, FQNEAQ (reference sequence). The CDR3 spans 16 residues. Trimming removed 7 bases at V and 0 bases at J, with 17 bases between.

The chain carries TRBV10-2 and TRBJ2-7; 9 bases line up with TRBD2. The germline gives CDR1 WSHSY, CDR2 SAAADI. V dropped 6 bases and J dropped 5; count of bases not matched to a gene: 8. This CDR3 region has 14 residues. CDR3 residues: CASRLAGSSHEQYF. Here the CDR3 DNA reads TGCGCCAGCAGGCTAGCGGGATCATCCCACGAGCAGTACTTC.

This chain connects TRBV4-1 to TRBJ1-2; D not certain. The CDR3 runs to 17 residues. Germline CDR1 is MGHRA and CDR2 is YSYEKL. Between the trimmed V and J ends, which lost 0 bases and 3 bases, there was a span of 17 bases. The CDR3 sequence: CASSQDRWEITYYGYTF. In nucleotides, the CDR3 is TGCGCCAGCAGCCAAGATCGATGGGAGATTACTTACTATGGCTACACCTTC.